The T cell receptor (beta chain) under discussion was sequenced for a study of response to subunit inactivated influenza vaccine. Study findings and constraints: With each seasonal influenza vaccination, the authors suggested, few new T cells are recruited.

CDR1 is SNHLY, CDR2 FYNNEI, per germline. The ends lost 5 bases at V and 5 bases at J; junction bases unmatched: 8. This CDR3 has 16 amino acids. In TCRdb, the RT-PCR reads were re-called with MiXCR into one record per CDR3 protein. The sample lists hundreds of thousands of distinct CDR3 sequences, approximately 14% occurring once. With respect to this clonotype: Its antigen is unknown.

The input for sequencing was PBMCs from blood, taken roughly 2 weeks before vaccination. The sequence derives from a man aged 50 to 60 who received an inactivated influenza vaccine. The chain links TRBV2 to TRBJ2-2; TRBD1 aligns across 10 bases. The CDR3 DNA is TGTGCCAGCAGTCCACCGGGACAGGGGTTAACCGGGGAGCTGTTTTTT. Its translation: CASSPPGQGLTGELFF.